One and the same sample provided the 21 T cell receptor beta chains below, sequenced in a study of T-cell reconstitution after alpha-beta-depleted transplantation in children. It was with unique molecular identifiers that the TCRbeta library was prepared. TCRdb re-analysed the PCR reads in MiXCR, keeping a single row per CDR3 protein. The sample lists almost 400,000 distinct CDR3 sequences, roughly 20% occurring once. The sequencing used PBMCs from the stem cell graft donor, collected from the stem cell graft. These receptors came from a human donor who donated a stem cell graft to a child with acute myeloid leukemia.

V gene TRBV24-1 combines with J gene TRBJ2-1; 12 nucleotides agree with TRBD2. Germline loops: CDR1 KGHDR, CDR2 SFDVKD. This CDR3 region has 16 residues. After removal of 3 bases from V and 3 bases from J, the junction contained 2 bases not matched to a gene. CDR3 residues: CATSDGGLAGYNEQFF. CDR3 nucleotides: TGTGCCACCAGTGATGGGGGACTAGCGGGCTACAATGAGCAGTTCTTC.

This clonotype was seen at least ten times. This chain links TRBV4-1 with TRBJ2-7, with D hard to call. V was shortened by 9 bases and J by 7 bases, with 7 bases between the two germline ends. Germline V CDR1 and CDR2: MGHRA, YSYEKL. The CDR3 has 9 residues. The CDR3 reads CARTPEQYF. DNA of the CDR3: TGCGCCAGGACCCCTGAGCAGTACTTC.

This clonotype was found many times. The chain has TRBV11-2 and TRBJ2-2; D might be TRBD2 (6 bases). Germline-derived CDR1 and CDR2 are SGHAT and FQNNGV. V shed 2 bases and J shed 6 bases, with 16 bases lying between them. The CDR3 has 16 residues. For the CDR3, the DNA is TGTGCCAGCAGCTTAAGTGTGCGGGACGGGTCCGGGGAGCTGTTTTTT. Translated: CASSLSVRDGSGELFF.

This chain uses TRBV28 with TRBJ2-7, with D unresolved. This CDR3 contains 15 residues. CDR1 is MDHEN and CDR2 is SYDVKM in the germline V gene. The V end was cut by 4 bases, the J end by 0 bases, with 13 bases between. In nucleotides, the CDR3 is TGTGCCAGCAGTTCGTCATTACCAGGCTCCTACGAGCAGTACTTC. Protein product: CASSSSLPGSYEQYF.

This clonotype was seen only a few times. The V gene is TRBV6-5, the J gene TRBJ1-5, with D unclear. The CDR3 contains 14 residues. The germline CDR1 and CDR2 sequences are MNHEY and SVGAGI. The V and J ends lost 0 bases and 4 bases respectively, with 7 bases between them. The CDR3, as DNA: TGTGCCAGCAGTTACTCGTCGGCGAATCAGCCCCAGCATTTT. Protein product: CASSYSSANQPQHF.

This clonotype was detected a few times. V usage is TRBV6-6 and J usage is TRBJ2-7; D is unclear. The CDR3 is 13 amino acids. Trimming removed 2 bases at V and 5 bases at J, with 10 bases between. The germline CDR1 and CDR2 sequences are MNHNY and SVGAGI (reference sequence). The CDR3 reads CASSYRPYDEQYF. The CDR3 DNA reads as TGTGCCAGCAGTTACCGGCCGTACGACGAGCAGTACTTC.

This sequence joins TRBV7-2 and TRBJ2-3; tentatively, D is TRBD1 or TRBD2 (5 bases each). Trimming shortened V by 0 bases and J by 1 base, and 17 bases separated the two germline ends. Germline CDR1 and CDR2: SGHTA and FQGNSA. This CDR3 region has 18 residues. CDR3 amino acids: CASSLASVGGGGTDTQYF. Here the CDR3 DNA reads TGTGCCAGCAGCTTAGCTTCCGTTGGGGGTGGCGGCACAGATACGCAGTATTTT.

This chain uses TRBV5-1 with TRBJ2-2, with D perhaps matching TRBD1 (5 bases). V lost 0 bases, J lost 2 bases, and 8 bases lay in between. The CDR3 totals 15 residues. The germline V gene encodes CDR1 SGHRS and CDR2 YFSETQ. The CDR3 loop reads CASSLGQSNTGELFF. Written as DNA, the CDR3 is TGCGCCAGCAGCTTGGGACAGTCAAACACCGGGGAGCTGTTTTTT.

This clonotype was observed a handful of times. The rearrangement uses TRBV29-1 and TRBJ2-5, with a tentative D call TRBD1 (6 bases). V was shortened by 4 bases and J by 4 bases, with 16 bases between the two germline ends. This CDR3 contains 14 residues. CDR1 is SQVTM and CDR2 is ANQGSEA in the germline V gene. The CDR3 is CSVAPQGVGETQYF. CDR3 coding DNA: TGCAGCGTTGCCCCACAGGGAGTAGGAGAGACCCAGTACTTC.

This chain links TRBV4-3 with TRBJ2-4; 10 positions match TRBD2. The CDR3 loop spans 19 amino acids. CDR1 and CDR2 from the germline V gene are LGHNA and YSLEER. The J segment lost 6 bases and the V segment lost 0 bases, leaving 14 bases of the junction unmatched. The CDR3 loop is CASSQDPPPWASGGNIQYF. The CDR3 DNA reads TGCGCCAGCAGCCAAGACCCTCCCCCTTGGGCTAGCGGGGGAAACATTCAGTACTTC.

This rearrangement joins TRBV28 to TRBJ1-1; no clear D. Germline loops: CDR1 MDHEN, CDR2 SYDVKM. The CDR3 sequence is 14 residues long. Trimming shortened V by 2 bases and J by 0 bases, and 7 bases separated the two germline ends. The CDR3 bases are TGTGCCAGCAGTTTAGTGTTGATGAACACTGAAGCTTTCTTT. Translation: CASSLVLMNTEAFF.

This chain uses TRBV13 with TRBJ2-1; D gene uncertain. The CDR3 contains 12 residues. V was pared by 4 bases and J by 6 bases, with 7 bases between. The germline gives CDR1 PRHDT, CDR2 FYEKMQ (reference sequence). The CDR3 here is CASSSIGNEQFF. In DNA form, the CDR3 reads TGTGCCAGCAGCTCAATAGGCAATGAGCAGTTCTTC.

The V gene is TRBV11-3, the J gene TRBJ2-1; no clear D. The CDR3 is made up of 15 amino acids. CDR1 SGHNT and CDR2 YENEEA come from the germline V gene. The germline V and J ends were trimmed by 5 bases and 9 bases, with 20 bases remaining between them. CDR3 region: CASSEFRARRREQFF. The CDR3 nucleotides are TGTGCCAGCAGCGAATTTAGGGCTAGGCGCCGTGAGCAGTTCTTC. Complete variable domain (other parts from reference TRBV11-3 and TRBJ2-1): EAGVVQSPRYKIIEKKQPVAFWCNPISGHNTLYWYLQNLGQGPELLIRYENEEAVDDSQLPKDRFSAERLKGVDSTLKIQPAELGDSAVYLCASSEFRARRREQFFGPGTRLTVL.

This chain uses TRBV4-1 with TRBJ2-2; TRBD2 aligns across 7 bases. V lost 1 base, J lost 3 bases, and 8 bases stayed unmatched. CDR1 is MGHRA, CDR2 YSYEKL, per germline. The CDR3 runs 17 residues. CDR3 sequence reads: CASSQVSAGDHTGELFF. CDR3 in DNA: TGCGCCAGCAGCCAAGTAAGCGCGGGAGATCACACCGGGGAGCTGTTTTTT.

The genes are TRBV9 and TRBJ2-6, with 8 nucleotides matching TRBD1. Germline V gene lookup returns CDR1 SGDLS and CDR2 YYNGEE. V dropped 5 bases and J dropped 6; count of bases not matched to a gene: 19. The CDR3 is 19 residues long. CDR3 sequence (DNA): TGTGCCAGCAGTACATCTCACGGACAGGGCCAAAGATCGGCCAACGTCCTGACTTTC. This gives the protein CASSTSHGQGQRSANVLTF.

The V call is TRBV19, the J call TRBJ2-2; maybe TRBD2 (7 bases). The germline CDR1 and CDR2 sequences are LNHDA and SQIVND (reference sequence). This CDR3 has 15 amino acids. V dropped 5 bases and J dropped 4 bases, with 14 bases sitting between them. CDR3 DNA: TGTGCCAGTAGTTCGGGGGGCAGCCTCACCGGGGAGCTGTTTTTT. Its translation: CASSSGGSLTGELFF. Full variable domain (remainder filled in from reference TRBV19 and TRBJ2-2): DGGITQSPKYLFRKEGQNVTLSCEQNLNHDAMYWYRQDPGQGLRLIYYSQIVNDFQKGDIAEGYSVSREKKESFPLTVTSAQKNPTAFYLCASSSGGSLTGELFFGEGSRLTVL.

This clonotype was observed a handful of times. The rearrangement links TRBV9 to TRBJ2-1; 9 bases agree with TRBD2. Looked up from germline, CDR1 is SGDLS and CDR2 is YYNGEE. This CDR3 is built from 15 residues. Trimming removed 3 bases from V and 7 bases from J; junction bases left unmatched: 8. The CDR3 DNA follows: TGTGCCAGCAGCGCCAGACTAGCGGCAATAAATGAGCAGTTCTTC. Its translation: CASSARLAAINEQFF.

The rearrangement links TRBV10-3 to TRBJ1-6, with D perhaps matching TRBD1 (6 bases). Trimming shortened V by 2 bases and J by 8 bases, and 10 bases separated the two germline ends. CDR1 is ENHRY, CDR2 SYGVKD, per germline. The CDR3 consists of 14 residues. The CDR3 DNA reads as TGTGCCATCAGTGAGACAGGGACGGATTCACCCCTCCACTTT. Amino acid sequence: CAISETGTDSPLHF.

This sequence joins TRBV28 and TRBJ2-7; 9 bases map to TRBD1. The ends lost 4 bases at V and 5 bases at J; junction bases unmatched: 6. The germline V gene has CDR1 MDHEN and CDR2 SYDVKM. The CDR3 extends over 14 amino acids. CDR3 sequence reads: CASSWGQGPNEQYF. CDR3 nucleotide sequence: TGTGCCAGCAGTTGGGGACAGGGCCCCAACGAGCAGTACTTC.

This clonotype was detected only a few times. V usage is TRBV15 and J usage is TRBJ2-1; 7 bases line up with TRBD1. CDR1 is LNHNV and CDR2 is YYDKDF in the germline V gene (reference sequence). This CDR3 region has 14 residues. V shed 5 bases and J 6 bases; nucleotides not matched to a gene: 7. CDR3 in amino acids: CATSPNRGRNEQFF. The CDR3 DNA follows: TGTGCCACCAGCCCGAACAGGGGCCGCAATGAGCAGTTCTTC. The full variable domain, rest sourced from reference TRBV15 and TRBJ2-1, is DAMVIQNPRYQVTQFGKPVTLSCSQTLNHNVMYWYQQKSSQAPKLLFHYYDKDFNNEADTPDNFQSRRPNTSFCFLDIRSPGLGDTAMYLCATSPNRGRNEQFFGPGTRLTVL.

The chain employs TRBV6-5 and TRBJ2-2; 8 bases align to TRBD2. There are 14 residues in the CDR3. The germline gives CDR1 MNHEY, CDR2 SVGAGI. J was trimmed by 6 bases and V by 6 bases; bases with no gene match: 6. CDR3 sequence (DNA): TGTGCCAGCAGGGCCGGACTAGCTGCCGGGGAGCTGTTTTTT. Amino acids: CASRAGLAAGELFF.